This T cell receptor beta chain was found in a study of Graves' ophthalmopathy and Graves' hyperthyroidism. Study-wide context: At the time of initial diagnosis and before any treatment, peripheral blood was collected. Study-wide results and caveats: A 13-signature model separated ophthalmopathy from stable hyperthyroidism, about 91% sensitivity, 75% to 84% specificity.

This CDR3 contains 13 residues. Trimming removed 3 bases at V and 6 bases at J, with 8 bases between. CDR1 SGHAT and CDR2 FQDESV come from the germline V gene (reference sequence). Amplification targeted the TCR beta CDR3 regions, with RNA transcripts as the source material. HTBI-primed RT-PCR formed the first round, and a multiplex PCR formed the second. TCRdb called the multiplex PCR reads again in MiXCR, with one record for every CDR3 protein. The sample holds about 48,000 distinct CDR3 sequences, around half seen once. This clonotype appeared many times. The antigen remains unidentified. Other autoimmune diseases, uncontrolled infections, pregnancy or lactation ruled patients out of participation. Clinicians made diagnoses from clinical symptoms, serum thyroxine, TRAb, thyroid ultrasound and orbital computed tomography.

Sequences were obtained from peripheral blood. The chain combines TRBV11-1 with TRBJ1-4; perhaps TRBD1 as D (5 bases). This sequence was found in an adult man with Graves' ophthalmopathy. CDR3 region: CASSFGTDEKLFF. CDR3 bases: TGTGCCAGCAGCTTCGGGACCGATGAAAAACTGTTTTTT. The full variable domain, with the rest looked up from reference TRBV11-1 and TRBJ1-4, is EAEVAQSPRYKITEKSQAVAFWCDPISGHATLYWYRQILGQGPELLVQFQDESVVDDSQLPKDRFSAERLKGVDSTLKIQPAELGDSAMYLCASSFGTDEKLFFGSGTQLSVL.